These 21 T cell receptor beta chains were sequenced from one sample in a study of blood T cell repertoires in COVID-19. Profiled with immunoSEQ multiplex PCR; TCRdb holds only in-frame clones, not every one. In the table there are approximately 150,000 clones, 80% to 85% of which are singletons. The sequencing input was PBMCs or T cells enriched from blood (not recorded which). The receptor source for this set is a man aged 70-80 years who had been exposed to COVID-19.

J is TRBJ1-5 and V is TRBV30; possible D gene TRBD1, 6 bases. V was shortened by 0 bases and J by 2 bases, with 17 bases between the two germline ends. This CDR3 is built from 17 residues. Germline V lookup: CDR1 GTSNPN, CDR2 SVGIG (reference sequence). CDR3 DNA sequence: TGTGCCTGGAGTGTAAGTTGGGGGCTGAACGGCAATCAGCCCCAGCATTTT. It codes for CAWSVSWGLNGNQPQHF.

The CDR3 nucleotides read TGTGCCAGCAGTTTGGGGACTAGAGGCGGGGAGCTGTTTTTT. It encodes CASSLGTRGGELFF. The chain combines TRBV27 with TRBJ2-2; 8 nucleotides align to TRBD2. The CDR3 sequence is 14 residues long. V was pared by 3 bases and J by 7 bases, with 4 bases of the junction left unmatched. Germline lookup yields CDR1 MNHEY and CDR2 SMNVEV (reference sequence).

The chain recombines TRBV28 with TRBJ1-1; unclear D gene. In germline, CDR1 is MDHEN, CDR2 SYDVKM. The V gene lost 3 bases and the J gene lost 3 bases, with 14 bases spanning the gap. This CDR3 is 15 amino acids long. Here the CDR3 reads CASSLVREWDTEAFF. The CDR3 DNA is TGTGCCAGCAGTTTGGTTAGGGAGTGGGACACTGAAGCTTTCTTT.

This chain uses TRBV25-1 with TRBJ1-4; D gene unclear. The germline V and J ends were trimmed by 4 bases and 8 bases, with 11 bases remaining between them. Germline V lookup: CDR1 MGHDK, CDR2 SYGVNS. The CDR3 has 13 amino acids. The CDR3 region is CASSVRVNEKLFF. DNA for the CDR3: TGTGCCAGCAGTGTCCGAGTGAACGAAAAACTGTTTTTT.

This clone was counted only a few times. The rearrangement links TRBV19 to TRBJ1-1, with 7 bases that match TRBD1. From germline, CDR1 is LNHDA and CDR2 SQIVND (reference sequence). J was trimmed by 1 base and V by 7 bases; bases with no gene match: 12. The CDR3 contains 16 residues. The CDR3 sequence: CASTLDQGQKNTEAFF. CDR3 nucleotide sequence: TGTGCCAGTACCCTGGACCAGGGACAGAAGAACACTGAAGCTTTCTTT.

CDR3 amino acids: CASSQAGGRRSGNEQFF. The CDR3 DNA follows: TGCGCCAGCAGCCAAGCAGGCGGGAGGCGATCAGGGAATGAGCAGTTCTTC. The chain combines TRBV4-3 with TRBJ2-1; TRBD2 agrees at 8 bases. The CDR3 has 17 residues. V was clipped by 1 base and J by 7 bases; unmatched bases: 12. Per the germline V gene, CDR1 is LGHNA and CDR2 is YSLEER.

The chain has TRBV5-5 and TRBJ2-7; possible D gene TRBD2, 7 bases. V was trimmed by 4 bases and J by 7 bases, leaving 18 bases between them. The germline V gene has CDR1 SGHKS and CDR2 YYEKEE (reference sequence). The CDR3 extends over 14 amino acids. This CDR3 reads CASSPWGGPGEQYF. CDR3 nucleotide sequence: TGTGCCAGCAGCCCGTGGGGGGGGCCCGGGGAGCAGTACTTC. Drawing the rest from reference TRBV5-5 and TRBJ2-7, the complete variable domain is DAGVTQSPTHLIKTRGQQVTLRCSPISGHKSVSWYQQVLGQGPQFIFQYYEKEERGRGNFPDRFSARQFPNYSSELNVNALLLGDSALYLCASSPWGGPGEQYFGPGTRLTVT.

The J gene is TRBJ1-4, the V gene TRBV2, with D possibly TRBD1 on 6 matching bases. Germline V gene sequence: CDR1 SNHLY, CDR2 FYNNEI. The CDR3 covers 12 residues. Trimming took off 3 bases at V and 8 bases at J, with 7 bases between the two ends. CDR3 amino acids: CASSETGEKLFF. The CDR3 nucleotides read TGTGCCAGCAGTGAGACAGGAGAAAAACTGTTTTTT.

The rearrangement joins TRBV14 to TRBJ2-1, with 9 bases matching TRBD1. V shed 4 bases and J 6 bases; nucleotides not matched to a gene: 7. This CDR3 is 15 amino acids long. Per the germline V gene, CDR1 is SGHDN and CDR2 is FVKESK. The CDR3 is CASSLRDRVLNEQFF. In DNA, the CDR3 is TGTGCCAGCAGCCTCCGGGACAGGGTTCTCAATGAGCAGTTCTTC.

This sequence joins TRBV15 and TRBJ2-1; perhaps TRBD2 as D (6 bases). CDR3 size: 21 residues. Germline V gene lookup returns CDR1 LNHNV and CDR2 YYDKDF (reference sequence). The germline V and J ends were trimmed by 5 bases and 0 bases, with 29 bases remaining between them. The CDR3 nucleotides read TGTGCCACCAGCCGACTTCTGGGCGGGGAAACTGTCCTAAGCTCCTACAATGAGCAGTTCTTC. Amino acids: CATSRLLGGETVLSSYNEQFF.

On this clone itself: In the same sample, other DNA sequences code for this CDR3. The rearrangement links TRBV12-3 or TRBV12-4 to TRBJ2-7; D perhaps matches TRBD2 (5 bases). The V gene lost 3 bases and the J gene lost 0 bases, with 6 bases spanning the gap. CDR3 length equals 13 residues. In DNA form, the CDR3 reads TGTGCCAGCAGTTTGGGGAGCTCCTACGAGCAGTACTTC. Translation: CASSLGSSYEQYF.

The gene calls are TRBV18 and TRBJ1-2; 10 bases are a match to TRBD1. Germline loops: CDR1 KGHSH, CDR2 LQKENI. This CDR3 is built from 13 residues. V was clipped by 3 bases and J by 7 bases; unmatched bases: 2. The CDR3: CASSPTGGSGYTF. CDR3 nucleotide sequence: TGTGCCAGCTCACCGACAGGGGGCTCTGGCTACACCTTC.

The chain couples TRBV5-8 to TRBJ1-5; TRBD1 might be the D (5 bases). Trimming removed 4 bases from V and 0 bases from J, with 23 bases in between. Germline V gene sequence: CDR1 SGHTS, CDR2 YDEGEE. The CDR3 totals 19 residues. The DNA for the CDR3 is TGTGCCAGCAGCCCTTGGGCTGGGGCAAGGGGCTATAGCAATCAGCCCCAGCATTTT. It encodes CASSPWAGARGYSNQPQHF. Full variable domain (remainder filled in from reference TRBV5-8 and TRBJ1-5): EAGVTQSPTHLIKTRGQQATLRCSPISGHTSVYWYQQALGLGLQFLLWYDEGEERNRGNFPPRFSGRQFPNYSSELNVNALELEDSALYLCASSPWAGARGYSNQPQHFGDGTRLSIL.

This chain links TRBV9 with TRBJ2-3; D is unclear. The CDR3 runs to 11 residues. In germline, CDR1 is SGDLS, CDR2 YYNGEE. V dropped 5 bases and J dropped 6 bases, with 7 bases sitting between them. The CDR3 coding sequence is TGTGCCAGCAGTTGGGCGGATACGCAGTATTTT. This encodes CASSWADTQYF.

The chain carries TRBV9 and TRBJ1-2; unclear D gene. V was clipped by 0 bases and J by 2 bases, with 8 bases between them. Looked up from germline, CDR1 is SGDLS and CDR2 is YYNGEE. The CDR3 is 14 residues long. The CDR3 protein is CASSVDDWNYGYTF. The CDR3, as DNA: TGTGCCAGCAGCGTAGACGACTGGAACTATGGCTACACCTTC.

The chain joins TRBV24-1 to TRBJ2-2, with D maybe TRBD2 (5 bases). CDR3 size: 16 residues. V lost 4 bases to trimming and J lost 7 bases, with 18 bases between them. The V gene's germline CDR1 is KGHDR and CDR2 SFDVKD. CDR3 coding DNA: TGTGCCACCAGTGACCCTCGACGGGCCCGGGACGGGGAGCTGTTTTTT. Translating gives CATSDPRRARDGELFF.

The chain employs TRBV27 and TRBJ1-1; D not resolved. Trimming left V 3 bases short and J 7 bases short, with 6 bases between. Germline-derived CDR1 and CDR2 are MNHEY and SMNVEV (reference sequence). This CDR3 is built from 11 residues. CDR3 nucleotide sequence: TGTGCCAGCAGTTTCGGGAGTGAAGCTTTCTTT. It is translated as CASSFGSEAFF.

This clone has just one count. J is TRBJ1-3 and V is TRBV7-6; D may be TRBD1 (6 bases). Trimming took 1 base from V and 0 from J, leaving 10 bases between them. This CDR3 has 16 residues. Germline V gene sequence: CDR1 SGHVS, CDR2 FNYEAQ. In nucleotides, the CDR3 is TGTGCCAGCAGCTTAGGTGGCAGGGGCTCTGGAAACACCATATATTTT. Translated: CASSLGGRGSGNTIYF.

The chain recombines TRBV7-6 with TRBJ2-7; 10 bases are a match to TRBD2. This CDR3 is built from 16 residues. V shed 2 bases and J 6 bases; nucleotides not matched to a gene: 10. Per germline, CDR1 SGHVS and CDR2 FNYEAQ. The CDR3 is CASSLRAPGLATEQYF. CDR3 DNA sequence: TGTGCCAGCAGCTTAAGGGCCCCGGGACTAGCGACCGAGCAGTACTTC.

This clone was found once. The chain carries TRBV19 and TRBJ1-4; D gene uncertain. V was clipped by 1 base and J by 14 bases, with 17 bases between them. The CDR3 loop spans 14 amino acids. Per germline, CDR1 LNHDA and CDR2 SQIVND (reference sequence). As DNA, the CDR3 is TGTGCCAGTAGTATAGCCCCTGGACTTGGTGTGCTGTTTTTT. Translating gives CASSIAPGLGVLFF.

The chain carries TRBV4-3 and TRBJ2-1, with D perhaps matching TRBD2 (6 bases). The CDR3 extends over 14 amino acids. Germline CDR1 reads LGHNA; CDR2 reads YSLEER. Trimming cost V 0 bases and J 7 bases, with 10 bases left between them. The CDR3 DNA is TGCGCCAGCAGCCAAGATCGCCGGGGGAATGAGCAGTTCTTC. This codes for CASSQDRRGNEQFF.